The 30 T cell receptor beta chains reported below all come from one sample, sequenced in a study of cytomegalovirus exposure and HLA in healthy donors. The protocol was immunoSEQ multiplex PCR, while the TCRdb copy is restricted to in-frame clones and leaves out a portion. The sample consists of 120,000 or so clones, about 91% of them appearing once. Sequences were obtained from PBMCs. The receptors were gathered from a woman aged 18-29 years in good health and CMV-seronegative.

The rearrangement links TRBV7-9 to TRBJ2-2, with TRBD2 matching over 8 bases. After removal of 5 bases from V and 2 bases from J, the junction contained 16 bases not matched to a gene. This CDR3 is built from 19 residues. CDR1 is SEHNR and CDR2 is FQNEAQ in the germline V gene (reference sequence). CDR3 sequence: CASSPAGTSAPLNTGELFF. For the CDR3, the DNA is TGTGCCAGCAGCCCCGCCGGGACTAGTGCCCCCCTCAACACCGGGGAGCTGTTTTTT. Supplemented by reference TRBV7-9 and TRBJ2-2, the full variable domain reads DTGVSQNPRHKITKRGQNVTFRCDPISEHNRLYWYRQTLGQGPEFLTYFQNEAQLEKSRLLSDRFSAERPKGSFSTLEIQRTEQGDSAMYLCASSPAGTSAPLNTGELFFGEGSRLTVL.

V gene TRBV10-3 combines with J gene TRBJ2-7; 7 nucleotides agree with TRBD2. CDR1 ENHRY and CDR2 SYGVKD come from the germline V gene. There are 14 residues in the CDR3. The V gene end was trimmed by 3 bases and the J gene end by 7 bases; junction bases not matched to a gene: 9. CDR3 DNA sequence: TGTGCCATCAGTGACTCGGCTAAAGCGGGGGAGCAGTACTTC. Amino acids: CAISDSAKAGEQYF.

V is TRBV7-9 and J is TRBJ2-1; 10 bases are a match to TRBD2. V shed 4 bases, J shed 4 bases, and the junction held 7 bases outside the gene matches. The CDR3 loop spans 16 amino acids. From germline, CDR1 is SEHNR and CDR2 FQNEAQ (reference sequence). This CDR3 reads CASSSQTSGNYNEQFF. CDR3 nucleotides: TGTGCCAGCAGCTCACAAACTAGCGGGAATTACAATGAGCAGTTCTTC.

The J gene is TRBJ1-2, the V gene TRBV19, with 7 nucleotides matching TRBD1. From germline, CDR1 is LNHDA and CDR2 SQIVND (reference sequence). The CDR3 contains 14 residues. Trimming cost V 4 bases and J 4 bases; bases outside gene matches: 6. The CDR3 coding sequence is TGTGCCAGTAGTACGACGGGACAGCCCTATGGCTACACCTTC. Translating it yields CASSTTGQPYGYTF. Complete variable domain (other parts from reference TRBV19 and TRBJ1-2): DGGITQSPKYLFRKEGQNVTLSCEQNLNHDAMYWYRQDPGQGLRLIYYSQIVNDFQKGDIAEGYSVSREKKESFPLTVTSAQKNPTAFYLCASSTTGQPYGYTFGSGTRLTVV.

This sequence joins TRBV29-1 and TRBJ2-7, with 8 bases aligning to TRBD1. The ends lost 6 bases at V and 3 bases at J; junction bases unmatched: 4. The CDR3 extends over 12 amino acids. The germline CDR1 and CDR2 sequences are SQVTM and ANQGSEA. CDR3 bases: TGCAGCGTGAAGACAGGGGTCTACGAGCAGTACGTC. As protein: CSVKTGVYEQYV.

The gene calls are TRBV19 and TRBJ2-1; D possibly corresponds to TRBD2 (6 bases). The CDR3 extends over 15 amino acids. V dropped 0 bases and J dropped 3 bases, with 9 bases sitting between them. CDR1 and CDR2 (germline): LNHDA, SQIVND (reference sequence). The CDR3 sequence: CASSIDGGNYNEQFF. In nucleotides, the CDR3 is TGTGCCAGTAGTATAGACGGAGGGAACTACAATGAGCAGTTCTTC.

The V call is TRBV9, the J call TRBJ2-4; the D gene is possibly TRBD2 (5 bases). The length of the CDR3 is 18 residues. Trimming pared 4 bases from V and 0 bases from J, leaving 20 bases between. The germline gives CDR1 SGDLS, CDR2 YYNGEE. CDR3 nucleotide sequence: TGTGCCAGCAGCCCCAAGCCCACTAGTCCGACAGCCAAAAACATTCAGTACTTC. Translating gives CASSPKPTSPTAKNIQYF.

The V gene is TRBV2, the J gene TRBJ2-1; 7 nucleotides align to TRBD2. The V gene's germline CDR1 is SNHLY and CDR2 FYNNEI. The CDR3 has 13 residues. Trimming removed 5 bases from V and 9 bases from J; junction bases left unmatched: 7. The CDR3 loop is CASSTSGIGEQFF. The DNA for the CDR3 is TGTGCCAGCAGTACCAGCGGGATCGGTGAGCAGTTCTTC.

The chain recombines TRBV19 with TRBJ1-1, with TRBD1 matching 7 bases. This CDR3 contains 15 residues. After removal of 6 bases from V and 7 bases from J, the junction contained 14 bases not matched to a gene. Germline values: CDR1 LNHDA, CDR2 SQIVND (reference sequence). CDR3 nucleotide sequence: TGTGCCAGTAGCGGGAGTACGGGACAGCTCGGTGAAGCTTTCTTT. This translates into CASSGSTGQLGEAFF.

This clone appeared once. The J gene is TRBJ1-3, the V gene TRBV6-5; D may be TRBD1 (5 bases). Germline V gene lookup returns CDR1 MNHEY and CDR2 SVGAGI. The V and J ends lost 2 bases and 4 bases respectively, with 12 bases between them. This CDR3 contains 15 residues. The CDR3 DNA reads TGTGCCAGCAGTTACGAGGGGAGGAGGGGAAACACCATATATTTT. Translated, it gives CASSYEGRRGNTIYF.

In its sample, this clone was seen once. This chain uses TRBV4-1 with TRBJ2-1; unclear D gene. Germline lookup yields CDR1 MGHRA and CDR2 YSYEKL. CDR3 size: 14 residues. V dropped 0 bases and J dropped 6 bases, with 9 bases sitting between them. In DNA form, the CDR3 reads TGCGCCAGCAGCCAAGAATCGAGTCCCAATGAGCAGTTCTTC. Protein sequence: CASSQESSPNEQFF.

The rearrangement links TRBV6-8 to TRBJ2-1, with no clear D. In germline, CDR1 is MNHGY, CDR2 SAAAGT. The CDR3 is 15 amino acids. Trimming left V 6 bases short and J 7 bases short, with 19 bases between. In DNA, the CDR3 is TGTGCCAGCAGCCCTCCGAGCAAGATCGGGAATGAGCAGTTCTTC. It specifies CASSPPSKIGNEQFF.

This chain connects TRBV2 to TRBJ1-5; the D is unclear. V dropped 4 bases and J dropped 5 bases, with 9 bases sitting between them. Germline lookup yields CDR1 SNHLY and CDR2 FYNNEI. CDR3 size: 13 residues. Here the CDR3 reads CASSGGMDQPQHF. The CDR3, as DNA: TGTGCCAGCAGTGGCGGAATGGATCAGCCCCAGCATTTT.

V gene TRBV19 combines with J gene TRBJ1-5, with D unresolved. Trimming took 5 bases from V and 5 from J, leaving 13 bases between them. CDR3 size: 14 residues. CDR1 is LNHDA, CDR2 SQIVND, per germline (reference sequence). CDR3 protein: CASSPSEQYQPQHF. The CDR3, as DNA: TGTGCCAGTAGTCCGTCTGAACAGTATCAGCCCCAGCATTTT.

This chain uses TRBV5-1 with TRBJ2-3; 8 bases agree with TRBD1. The germline gives CDR1 SGHRS, CDR2 YFSETQ. The CDR3 spans 14 residues. Trimming at V came to 2 bases and at J to 3 bases, leaving 2 bases not matched to a gene. The CDR3 coding sequence is TGCGCCAGCAGCTTCACAGGGGGGACAGATACGCAGTATTTT. Protein product: CASSFTGGTDTQYF. Filled out from reference TRBV5-1 and TRBJ2-3, the complete variable domain reads KAGVTQTPRYLIKTRGQQVTLSCSPISGHRSVSWYQQTPGQGLQFLFEYFSETQRNKGNFPGRFSGRQFSNSRSEMNVSTLELGDSALYLCASSFTGGTDTQYFGPGTRLTVL.

V is TRBV28 and J is TRBJ1-2; TRBD1 aligns across 7 bases. The CDR3 runs 11 residues. Germline CDR1 and CDR2: MDHEN and SYDVKM. DNA for the CDR3: TGTGGGACAGGTTCTAACTATGGCTACACCTTC. This codes for CGTGSNYGYTF.

V gene TRBV19 combines with J gene TRBJ1-1, with 7 bases aligning to TRBD1. The CDR3 has 14 amino acids. Germline V gene sequence: CDR1 LNHDA, CDR2 SQIVND (reference sequence). V was pared by 5 bases and J by 1 base, with 4 bases of the junction left unmatched. Here the CDR3 DNA reads TGTGCCAGTAGTGCCCGACAGGGGAACACTGAAGCTTTCTTT. Translation gives CASSARQGNTEAFF.

This chain connects TRBV6-5 to TRBJ1-1; D gene uncertain. CDR3 size: 13 residues. Germline CDR1 reads MNHEY; CDR2 reads SVGAGI. V dropped 0 bases and J dropped 10 bases, with 12 bases sitting between them. Here the CDR3 reads CASSYSSAVVAFF. DNA of the CDR3: TGTGCCAGCAGTTACTCGAGTGCCGTTGTAGCTTTCTTT.

V is TRBV5-1 and J is TRBJ2-3; no reliable D call. Germline lookup yields CDR1 SGHRS and CDR2 YFSETQ. CDR3 size: 16 residues. Deletions cut 2 bases from V and 0 bases from J, with 13 bases between. The CDR3 is CASSFITVSSTDTQYF. CDR3 sequence (DNA): TGCGCCAGCAGCTTTATTACGGTTTCTAGCACAGATACGCAGTATTTT.

V is TRBV28 and J is TRBJ2-2; D might be TRBD2 (5 bases). Trimming took off 5 bases at V and 4 bases at J, with 20 bases between the two ends. The CDR3 sequence is 17 residues long. CDR1 is MDHEN and CDR2 is SYDVKM in the germline V gene. The CDR3 DNA follows: TGTGCCAGCAGTAGCCCGGGGTTATGGCTAGGCACCGGGGAGCTGTTTTTT. Amino acids: CASSSPGLWLGTGELFF.

The V gene is TRBV7-2, the J gene TRBJ1-5, with TRBD1 identical over 7 bases. Germline loops: CDR1 SGHTA, CDR2 FQGNSA. Losses at the gene ends were 5 bases for V and 10 bases for J; bases not matched to a gene: 11. The CDR3 contains 14 residues. In DNA form, the CDR3 reads TGTGCCAGCAGCCTACAGGGGTCCTTTGAACCCCAGCATTTT. Protein sequence: CASSLQGSFEPQHF.

The chain joins TRBV28 to TRBJ2-1; tentative D call: TRBD1 (6 bases). Germline V CDR1 and CDR2: MDHEN, SYDVKM. Deletions cut 5 bases from V and 0 bases from J, with 14 bases between. CDR3 length: 16 amino acids. The CDR3 sequence: CASSPFWTDSYNEQFF. The CDR3 DNA sequence: TGTGCCAGCAGTCCATTTTGGACAGACTCCTACAATGAGCAGTTCTTC.

This chain connects TRBV6-5 to TRBJ1-3; D not certain. V was cut by 0 bases and J by 0 bases, with 6 bases left in between. CDR1 is MNHEY, CDR2 SVGAGI, per germline. The CDR3 spans 15 residues. As DNA, the CDR3 is TGTGCCAGCAGTTACTCGACACCCTCTGGAAACACCATATATTTT. Protein: CASSYSTPSGNTIYF.

V and J are TRBV30 and TRBJ1-5, with D perhaps TRBD1 (6 bases). The CDR3 consists of 19 residues. CDR1 is GTSNPN and CDR2 is SVGIG in the germline V gene (reference sequence). The germline V and J ends were trimmed by 3 bases and 0 bases, with 24 bases remaining between them. CDR3 loop: CAWSESGAGWVYSNQPQHF. The CDR3, as DNA: TGTGCCTGGAGCGAATCAGGGGCAGGGTGGGTTTATAGCAATCAGCCCCAGCATTTT.

The genes are TRBV10-3 and TRBJ2-7; 8 bases line up with TRBD1. The germline V gene encodes CDR1 ENHRY and CDR2 SYGVKD. The CDR3 sequence is 13 residues long. V was clipped by 5 bases and J by 3 bases; unmatched bases: 3. The CDR3 nucleotides read TGTGCCATCAGTCGTGGACAGGGCTACGAGCAGTACGTC. It specifies CAISRGQGYEQYV.

CDR3 in amino acids: CASNPVGTGRAQYF. As DNA, the CDR3 is TGTGCCAGCAACCCAGTAGGGACAGGGCGAGCCCAGTACTTC. The V and J genes are TRBV7-6 and TRBJ2-5; 9 nucleotides agree with TRBD1. The CDR3 length is 14 residues. Germline CDR1 SGHVS, CDR2 FNYEAQ. The J segment lost 9 bases and the V segment lost 7 bases, leaving 12 bases of the junction unmatched.

Worth noting for this clone: The same CDR3 also results from other DNA sequences found in this sample. This chain joins TRBV7-8 and TRBJ1-1; D ambiguous. The CDR3 runs 13 residues. In germline, CDR1 is SGHVS, CDR2 FQNEAQ. The germline V and J ends were trimmed by 3 bases and 1 base, with 6 bases remaining between them. The CDR3 DNA reads as TGTGCCAGCAGCTTTGCGGAGAACACTGAAGCTTTCTTT. Translated: CASSFAENTEAFF.

In nucleotides, the CDR3 is TGTGCCTGGAAGAGTCTAGCGGGGGGCCCGGTGCCCTACAATGAGCAGTTCTTC. Translation: CAWKSLAGGPVPYNEQFF. V gene TRBV30 combines with J gene TRBJ2-1; TRBD2 aligns across 11 bases. CDR3 length: 18 amino acids. With V trimmed by 4 bases and J by 2 bases, 13 bases remained unmatched. Germline V gene lookup returns CDR1 GTSNPN and CDR2 SVGIG (reference sequence).

The chain carries TRBV5-6 and TRBJ2-3; 8 bases map to TRBD2. The V segment lost 7 bases and the J segment 0 bases; nucleotides outside the gene matches: 4. The CDR3 has 14 residues. Germline V gene data show CDR1 as SGHDT and CDR2 as YYEEEE. The CDR3: CASVSGISTDTQYF. The CDR3 DNA reads as TGTGCCAGCGTTAGCGGGATAAGCACAGATACGCAGTATTTT.

The rearrangement joins TRBV7-9 to TRBJ1-5, with 7 bases matching TRBD1. J gave up 6 bases and V 5 bases, and 13 bases lay outside the gene matches. From germline, CDR1 is SEHNR and CDR2 FQNEAQ (reference sequence). The CDR3 loop spans 16 amino acids. The CDR3 protein is CASSPGPDRAGQPQHF. CDR3 sequence (DNA): TGTGCCAGCAGCCCCGGACCCGACAGGGCTGGTCAGCCCCAGCATTTT.